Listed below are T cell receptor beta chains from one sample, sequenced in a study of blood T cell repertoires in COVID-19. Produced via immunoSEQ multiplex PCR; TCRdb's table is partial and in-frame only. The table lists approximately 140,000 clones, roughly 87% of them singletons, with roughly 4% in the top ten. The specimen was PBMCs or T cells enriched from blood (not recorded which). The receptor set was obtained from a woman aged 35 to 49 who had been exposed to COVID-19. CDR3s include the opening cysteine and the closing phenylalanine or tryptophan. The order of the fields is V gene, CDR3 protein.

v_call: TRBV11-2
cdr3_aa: CASVMRMNTEAFF

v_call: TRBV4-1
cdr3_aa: CASSQIGGAVGEQFF

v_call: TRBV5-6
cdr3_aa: CASSFGRTGGNEQYF

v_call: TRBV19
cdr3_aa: CASRFGGEGNTEAFF

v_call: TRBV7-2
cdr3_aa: CASSSPGSIQPQHF

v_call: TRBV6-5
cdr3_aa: CASSPRQGSVGYTF

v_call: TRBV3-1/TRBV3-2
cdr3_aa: CASSQEGRLDSHEQYF

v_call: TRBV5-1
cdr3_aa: CASSQRGTGAYNEQFF

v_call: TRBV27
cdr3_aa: CASRSPSRPGQGMWGYTF

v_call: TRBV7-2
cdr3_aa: CASSPTAGQGNEQFF

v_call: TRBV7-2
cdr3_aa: CASSPQGGYQPQHF

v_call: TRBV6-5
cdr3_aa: CASSYDPPGVNTEAFF

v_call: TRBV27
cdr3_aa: CASSSEIAGGRGTQYF

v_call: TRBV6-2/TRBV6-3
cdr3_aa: CASSYSSPSGYTF